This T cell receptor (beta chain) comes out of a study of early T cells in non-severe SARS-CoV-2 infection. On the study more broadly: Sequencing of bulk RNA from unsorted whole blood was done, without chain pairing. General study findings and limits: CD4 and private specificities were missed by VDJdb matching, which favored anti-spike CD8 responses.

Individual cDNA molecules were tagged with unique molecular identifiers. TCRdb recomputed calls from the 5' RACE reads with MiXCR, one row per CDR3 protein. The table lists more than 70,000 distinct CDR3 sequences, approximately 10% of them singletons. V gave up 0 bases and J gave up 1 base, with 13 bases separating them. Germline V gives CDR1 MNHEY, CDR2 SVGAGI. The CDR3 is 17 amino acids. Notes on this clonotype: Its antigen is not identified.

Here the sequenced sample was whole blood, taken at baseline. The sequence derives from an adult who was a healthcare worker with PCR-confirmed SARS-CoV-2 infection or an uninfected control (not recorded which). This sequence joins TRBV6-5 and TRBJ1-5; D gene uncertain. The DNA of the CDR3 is TGTGCCAGCAGTTACTCGATACCGGGTGGGAGCAATCAGCCCCAGCATTTT. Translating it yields CASSYSIPGGSNQPQHF.